Shown below are 26 T cell receptor beta chains from a single sample sequenced in a study of blood T cells in healthy people across ages. Sample-barcoded 5' priming and a J-beta primer mix drove a second PCR of roughly 7 to 11 cycles. One entry per CDR3 protein, called by TCRdb with MiXCR from the 5' RACE reads. Of 950,000 to 1,200,000 distinct CDR3 sequences in the sample, 30% to 40% are singletons; the top ten hold about 12%. Sequencing was performed on blood. These receptors were obtained from a man between 18 and 35 years old in good health.

This clonotype was recorded at least ten times. This rearrangement joins TRBV7-9 to TRBJ2-1, with D unclear. Germline CDR1 and CDR2: SEHNR and FQNEAQ (reference sequence). V was trimmed by 5 bases and J by 8 bases, leaving 16 bases between them. The length of the CDR3 is 14 residues. CDR3 bases: TGTGCCAGCAGCCTTGACTTCCCGGTCGATGAGCAGTTCTTC. Protein: CASSLDFPVDEQFF.

The chain links TRBV20-1 to TRBJ1-4; D gene uncertain. From germline, CDR1 is DFQATT and CDR2 SNEGSKA (reference sequence). Trimming left V 3 bases short and J 10 bases short, with 12 bases between. This CDR3 region has 12 residues. The CDR3 DNA reads TGCAGTGCTAGCCAAGGGAGCGCAAAACTGTTTTTT. Its protein is CSASQGSAKLFF.

The chain joins TRBV6-2 or TRBV6-3 to TRBJ1-2; D gene unclear. Germline CDR1 reads MNHEY; CDR2 reads SVGEGT. The V and J ends lost 2 bases and 9 bases respectively, with 16 bases between them. This CDR3 contains 14 residues. The CDR3 protein is CASSYLTSISSYTF. CDR3 nucleotides: TGTGCCAGCAGTTACCTGACCTCGATCTCGAGCTACACCTTC.

This clonotype was recorded many times. The V and J genes are TRBV20-1 and TRBJ1-2; D is unclear. Trimming stripped 0 bases from V and 2 bases from J, with 7 bases between. Looked up from germline, CDR1 is DFQATT and CDR2 is SNEGSKA (reference sequence). This CDR3 is built from 13 residues. CDR3 sequence: CSARDSRNYGYTF. DNA for the CDR3: TGCAGTGCTAGAGATAGCAGGAACTATGGCTACACCTTC.

There are a few counts of this clonotype. The rearrangement links TRBV6-2 or TRBV6-3 to TRBJ2-5, with TRBD1 matching 8 bases. The end of the DNA aligns better with TRBJ2-7, so the J call may be wrong. The CDR3 loop spans 14 amino acids. Per the germline V gene, CDR1 is MNHEY and CDR2 is SVGEGT. Written as DNA, the CDR3 is TGTGCCAGCAGTTACTGGGTCGACAGGGGCGAGCAGTACTTC. Its protein product is CASSYWVDRGEQYF.

The CDR3 coding sequence is TGCGCGCGTCTCGGGACAGACACTGAAGCTTTCTTT. Amino acid sequence: CARLGTDTEAFF. The chain recombines TRBV20-1 with TRBJ1-1; 7 bases fit TRBD1. CDR1 is DFQATT and CDR2 is SNEGSKA in the germline V gene (reference sequence). The CDR3 loop spans 12 amino acids.

The chain employs TRBV4-1 and TRBJ2-7, with 7 bases matching TRBD1. Germline CDR1 and CDR2: MGHRA and YSYEKL. V shed 4 bases and J 0 bases; nucleotides not matched to a gene: 6. This CDR3 contains 15 residues. The CDR3: CASSRGQASSYEQYF. CDR3 sequence (DNA): TGCGCCAGCAGCCGTGGACAGGCGAGCTCCTACGAGCAGTACTTC.

V usage is TRBV25-1 and J usage is TRBJ2-7, with 8 bases that match TRBD2. Germline CDR1 is MGHDK and CDR2 is SYGVNS. V gave up 2 bases and J gave up 3 bases; unmatched junction bases: 6. The CDR3 has 15 amino acids. CDR3 sequence reads: CASSEATGGYYEQYF. CDR3 DNA sequence: TGTGCCAGCAGTGAAGCGACGGGAGGGTACTACGAGCAGTACTTC.

This clonotype has just a few counts. A junction boundary mismatches the germline segment, possibly from a read error. The chain is built from TRBV6-2 or TRBV6-3 and TRBJ1-2, with D hard to call. CDR3 size: 13 residues. Germline V gene lookup returns CDR1 MNHEY and CDR2 SVGEGT. CDR3 DNA: TGTGCCAGCAGTCGGACGGCTAACTATGGCTGCACCTTC. The encoded protein is CASSRTANYGCTF.

The V gene is TRBV4-3, the J gene TRBJ1-4, with D tentatively TRBD1 (6 bases). Germline V gene data show CDR1 as LGHNA and CDR2 as YSLEER. The CDR3 spans 20 residues. Trimming removed 0 bases from V and 3 bases from J, with 23 bases in between. The CDR3: CASSQDKPIGGLWSNEKLFF. The CDR3 region has the DNA TGCGCCAGCAGCCAAGATAAACCCATCGGGGGGCTTTGGTCTAATGAAAAACTGTTTTTT.

V gene TRBV7-2 combines with J gene TRBJ2-2, with D uncertain. There are 17 residues in the CDR3. V lost 5 bases and J lost 3, with 19 bases in between. The germline V gene encodes CDR1 SGHTA and CDR2 FQGNSA. The CDR3 spells CASSTGLASAYTGELFF. CDR3 DNA sequence: TGTGCCAGCAGCACCGGTCTGGCGTCCGCTTACACCGGGGAGCTGTTTTTT.

The J gene is TRBJ2-3, the V gene TRBV3-1; D ambiguous. The CDR3 length is 13 residues. The ends were cut back, 0 bases at V and 5 bases at J, with 6 bases in the middle. CDR1 LGHDT and CDR2 YNNKEL come from the germline V gene (reference sequence). The chain's CDR3 is CASSQEVRDTQYF. CDR3 coding DNA: TGTGCCAGCAGCCAAGAGGTCAGAGATACGCAGTATTTT.

This clonotype was counted a few times. V and J are TRBV7-2 and TRBJ1-5; the D gene is possibly TRBD1 (5 bases). CDR3 length: 16 amino acids. V was shortened by 4 bases and J by 4 bases, with 17 bases between the two germline ends. Per germline, CDR1 SGHTA and CDR2 FQGNSA. The CDR3 loop is CASSSGQGPLNQPQHF. As DNA, the CDR3 is TGTGCCAGCAGCTCTGGCCAGGGACCCTTGAATCAGCCCCAGCATTTT.

The J gene is TRBJ1-3, the V gene TRBV7-9, with unresolved D. Trimming took off 0 bases at V and 2 bases at J, with 8 bases between the two ends. CDR1 is SEHNR, CDR2 FQNEAQ, per germline (reference sequence). The CDR3 is 15 amino acids. Written as DNA, the CDR3 is TGTGCCAGCAGCTTAGCGGATACAGCTGGAAACACCATATATTTT. Translating gives CASSLADTAGNTIYF.

The chain uses TRBV7-2 and TRBJ1-5, with 7 positions matching TRBD1. The CDR3 is made up of 15 amino acids. CDR1 is SGHTA and CDR2 is FQGNSA in the germline V gene. The junction had 8 bases not matched to a gene; V was cut back by 6 bases and J by 3 bases. This CDR3 is CASRRDGQVNQPQHF. The DNA for the CDR3 is TGTGCCAGCAGGCGAGACGGACAGGTCAATCAGCCCCAGCATTTT.

The chain links TRBV6-6 to TRBJ1-2, with 7 bases identical to TRBD1. The CDR3 covers 15 residues. Germline V gene lookup returns CDR1 MNHNY and CDR2 SVGAGI (reference sequence). The V segment lost 7 bases and the J segment 5 bases; nucleotides outside the gene matches: 13. The CDR3 reads CASTSKTGKSYGYTF. The DNA for the CDR3 is TGTGCCAGCACCTCTAAGACAGGGAAAAGTTATGGCTACACCTTC.

This chain uses TRBV19 with TRBJ2-5; 7 positions agree with TRBD1. V shed 9 bases and J 1 base; nucleotides not matched to a gene: 11. This CDR3 has 15 amino acids. CDR1 and CDR2 (germline): LNHDA, SQIVND (reference sequence). The CDR3 sequence: CASHPGQKFQETQYF. The CDR3 DNA follows: TGTGCCAGCCACCCGGGACAGAAATTCCAAGAGACCCAGTACTTC.

This clonotype was picked up many times. This may arise from a read error, as a much more abundant clone is one base away. This chain connects TRBV7-9 to TRBJ1-4; no reliable D call. The germline CDR1 and CDR2 sequences are SEHNR and FQNEAQ (reference sequence). V was clipped by 4 bases and J by 8 bases, with 11 bases between them. The CDR3 loop spans 13 amino acids. CDR3 protein: CASSCRTQEKLFF. The CDR3 DNA reads as TGTGCCAGCAGCTGCCGGACCCAAGAAAAACTGTTTTTT.

A word on this clonotype: This may come from a read error, since a much larger clone is one base off. The chain links TRBV12-3 or TRBV12-4 to TRBJ2-7; D is unresolved. The CDR3 loop spans 17 amino acids. Trimming took 5 bases from V and 1 from J, leaving 21 bases between them. CDR3: CASSNVVDKSSSYEQYF. The CDR3 region has the DNA TGTGCCAGCAGTAACGTGGTAGACAAGTCCTCATCCTACGAGCAGTACTTC.

This clonotype was recorded only once. The gene calls are TRBV27 and TRBJ1-5; D remains ambiguous. The CDR3 contains 15 residues. V lost 3 bases and J 2 bases, leaving 11 bases between the germline ends. The V gene's germline CDR1 is MNHEY and CDR2 SMNVEV (reference sequence). As DNA, the CDR3 is TGTGCCAGCAGTTTCCGCTGGGCTGGCAATCAGCCCCAGCATTTT. It translates to CASSFRWAGNQPQHF.

Only a few counts were recorded for this clonotype. This chain joins TRBV14 and TRBJ1-2, with D hard to call. Trimming pared 4 bases from V and 7 bases from J, leaving 10 bases between. This CDR3 contains 12 residues. Germline V gene data show CDR1 as SGHDN and CDR2 as FVKESK. CDR3 sequence reads: CASSLTAGGYTF. The CDR3 nucleotides read TGTGCCAGCAGCCTTACAGCGGGTGGCTACACCTTC.

This chain links TRBV4-1 with TRBJ2-7, with D tentatively TRBD1 (6 bases). Germline CDR1 reads MGHRA; CDR2 reads YSYEKL. The CDR3 spans 15 residues. Between the trimmed V and J ends, which lost 1 base and 0 bases, there was a span of 10 bases. The CDR3 region is CASSQAGTSSYEQYF. The CDR3 DNA follows: TGCGCCAGCAGCCAAGCTGGGACAAGCTCCTACGAGCAGTACTTC.

The chain is built from TRBV25-1 and TRBJ2-6; a weak D match, TRBD1 (6 bases). The CDR3 length is 13 residues. In germline, CDR1 is MGHDK, CDR2 SYGVNS. With 10 bases removed from V and 0 bases from J, the gap between germline ends came to 7 bases. The DNA for the CDR3 is TGTGCCACAGGGGTCTCTGGGGCCAACGTCCTGACTTTC. It translates to CATGVSGANVLTF.

This chain connects TRBV20-1 to TRBJ2-5; the D is unclear. The germline CDR1 and CDR2 sequences are DFQATT and SNEGSKA (reference sequence). V shed 1 base and J shed 4 bases, with 13 bases lying between them. This CDR3 is built from 14 residues. The CDR3, as DNA: TGCAGTGCTAGAGGTCTGCAGGAAAGAGAGACCCAGTACTTC. Translation: CSARGLQERETQYF.

To note about this clonotype: One end of the junction varies from germline; a read error may be responsible. The V and J genes are TRBV12-3 or TRBV12-4 and TRBJ1-1; D uncertain. CDR3 size: 13 residues. CDR3 sequence (DNA): TGTGCCAGCAGTCCATACCTGAACGCTGAAGCTTTCTTT. Translating it yields CASSPYLNAEAFF.

The V gene is TRBV12-3 or TRBV12-4, the J gene TRBJ1-2; 7 bases are shared with TRBD1. This CDR3 contains 13 residues. Trimming at V came to 6 bases and at J to 8 bases, leaving 9 bases not matched to a gene. CDR3 amino acids: CASSLPGQSGYTF. DNA for the CDR3: TGTGCCAGCAGCCTGCCGGGACAGTCAGGCTACACCTTC.